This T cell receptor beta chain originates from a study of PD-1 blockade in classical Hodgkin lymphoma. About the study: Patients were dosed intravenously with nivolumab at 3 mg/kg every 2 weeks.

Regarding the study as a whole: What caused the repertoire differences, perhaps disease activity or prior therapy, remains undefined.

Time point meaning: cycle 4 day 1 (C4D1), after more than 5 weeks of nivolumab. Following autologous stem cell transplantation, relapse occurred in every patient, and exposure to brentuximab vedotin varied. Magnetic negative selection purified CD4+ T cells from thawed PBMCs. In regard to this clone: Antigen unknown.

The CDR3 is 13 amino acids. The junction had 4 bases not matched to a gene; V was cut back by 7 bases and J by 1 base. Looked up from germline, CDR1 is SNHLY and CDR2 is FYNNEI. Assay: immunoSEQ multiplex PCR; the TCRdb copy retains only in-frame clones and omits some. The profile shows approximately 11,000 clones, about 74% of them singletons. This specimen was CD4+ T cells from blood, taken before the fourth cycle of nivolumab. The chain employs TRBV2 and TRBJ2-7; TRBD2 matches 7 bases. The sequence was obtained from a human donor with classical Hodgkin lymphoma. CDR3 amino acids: CASNDGRSYEQYF. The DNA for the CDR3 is TGTGCCAGCAACGACGGGAGGTCCTACGAGCAGTACTTC.